The T cell receptor beta chain described here comes from a study of cytomegalovirus exposure and HLA in healthy donors. Findings of the study overall: Beyond CMV serostatus, there was no information to go on about immune exposure. According to the study, 160 or so TCR beta chains were cytomegalovirus-associated. There was a cluster of highly shared sequence variants that was likely a sequencing artifact. In a later analysis, specific HLA alleles were associated with around 17,000 TCR beta sequences at a 0.05 false discovery rate.

PCR was performed using 60 Vbeta and 13 Jbeta primers. Sequencing was performed with immunoSEQ multiplex PCR; in TCRdb, only in-frame clones are kept and a portion is missing. The table has tens of thousands of clones, roughly 81% seen once. CDR1 is SGHRS and CDR2 is YFSETQ in the germline V gene. This CDR3 region has 16 residues. V lost 2 bases to trimming and J lost 0 bases, with 14 bases between them. About this clone itself: The antigen is not known.

The chain joins TRBV5-1 to TRBJ1-1, with D maybe TRBD1 (5 bases). The sequenced sample consisted of PBMCs. The TCR comes from a woman aged 18-29 years in good health and CMV-seropositive. The CDR3 DNA follows: TGCGCCAGCAGCTTCAGGGCAGCAAATGTGAACACTGAAGCTTTCTTT. It yields the protein CASSFRAANVNTEAFF.